This T cell receptor beta chain was sequenced for a study of response to subunit inactivated influenza vaccine. Broader study findings: It was suggested by the authors that few new T cells are recruited by each seasonal influenza vaccination.

In regard to this clonotype: Its antigen is undetermined.

TCRdb re-analysed the RT-PCR reads in MiXCR, keeping a single row per CDR3 protein. The sample records fewer than 800,000 distinct CDR3 sequences, roughly 14% being singletons. Trimming left V 7 bases short and J 1 base short, with 16 bases between. The CDR3 contains 14 residues. Per germline, CDR1 SQVTM and CDR2 ANQGSEA. This sample comprised PBMCs from blood, obtained about 11 days after vaccination. This chain uses TRBV29-1 with TRBJ1-1; D is uncertain. This sequence originates from a man aged 50-60 years who received an inactivated influenza vaccine. This CDR3 reads CSAITKRKNTEAFF. The DNA of the CDR3 is TGCAGCGCTATCACAAAACGGAAGAACACTGAAGCTTTCTTT.